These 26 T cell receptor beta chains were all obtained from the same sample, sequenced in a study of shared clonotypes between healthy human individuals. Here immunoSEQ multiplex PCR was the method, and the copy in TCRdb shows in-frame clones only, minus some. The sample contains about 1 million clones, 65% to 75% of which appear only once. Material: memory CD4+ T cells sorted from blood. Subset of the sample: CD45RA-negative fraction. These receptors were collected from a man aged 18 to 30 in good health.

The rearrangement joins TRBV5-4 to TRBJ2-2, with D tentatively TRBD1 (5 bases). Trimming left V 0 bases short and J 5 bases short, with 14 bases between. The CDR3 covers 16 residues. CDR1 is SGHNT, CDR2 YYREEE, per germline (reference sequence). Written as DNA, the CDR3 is TGTGCCAGCAGCTTGGTTGGCAGGGTAGGAACCGGGGAGCTGTTTTTT. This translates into CASSLVGRVGTGELFF.

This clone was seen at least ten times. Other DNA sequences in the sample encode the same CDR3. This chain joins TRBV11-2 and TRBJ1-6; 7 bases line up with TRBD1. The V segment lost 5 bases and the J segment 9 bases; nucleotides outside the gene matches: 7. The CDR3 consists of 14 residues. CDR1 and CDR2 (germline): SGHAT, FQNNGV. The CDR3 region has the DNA TGTGCCAGCAGCCTCGAGGGGGCGTCTTCACCCCTCCACTTT. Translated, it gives CASSLEGASSPLHF.

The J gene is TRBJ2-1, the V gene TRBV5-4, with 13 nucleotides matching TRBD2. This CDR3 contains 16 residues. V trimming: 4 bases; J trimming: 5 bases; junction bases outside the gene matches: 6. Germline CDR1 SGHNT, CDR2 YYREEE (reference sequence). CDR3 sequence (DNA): TGTGCCAGCAGCGCGACTAGCGGGGGGTATAACAATGAGCAGTTCTTC. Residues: CASSATSGGYNNEQFF.

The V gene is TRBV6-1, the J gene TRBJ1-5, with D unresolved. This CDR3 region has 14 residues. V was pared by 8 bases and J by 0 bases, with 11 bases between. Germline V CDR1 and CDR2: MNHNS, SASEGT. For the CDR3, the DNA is TGTGCCAGCCGACTGAGCAATAGCAATCAGCCCCAGCATTTT. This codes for CASRLSNSNQPQHF.

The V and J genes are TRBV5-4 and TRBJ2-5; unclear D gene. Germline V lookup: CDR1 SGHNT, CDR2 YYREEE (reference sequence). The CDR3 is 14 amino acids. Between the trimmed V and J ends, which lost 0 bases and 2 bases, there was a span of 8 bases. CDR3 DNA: TGTGCCAGCAGCTTGGCGCTATCACAAGAGACCCAGTACTTC. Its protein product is CASSLALSQETQYF.

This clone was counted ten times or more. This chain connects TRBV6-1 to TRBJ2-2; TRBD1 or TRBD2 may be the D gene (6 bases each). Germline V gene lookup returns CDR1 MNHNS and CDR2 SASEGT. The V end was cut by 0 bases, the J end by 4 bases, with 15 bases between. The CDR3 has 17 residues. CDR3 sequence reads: CASSEAASRGVTGELFF. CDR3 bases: TGTGCCAGCAGTGAAGCGGCCAGTAGGGGGGTCACCGGGGAGCTGTTTTTT.

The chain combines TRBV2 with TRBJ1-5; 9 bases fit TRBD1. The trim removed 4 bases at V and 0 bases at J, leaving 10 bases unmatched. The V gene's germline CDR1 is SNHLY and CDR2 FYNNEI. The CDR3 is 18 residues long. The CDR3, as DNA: TGTGCCAGCAGTGCGACCGGGACAGGGAAAGGTAGCAATCAGCCCCAGCATTTT. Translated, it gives CASSATGTGKGSNQPQHF. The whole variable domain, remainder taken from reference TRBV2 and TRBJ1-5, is EPEVTQTPSHQVTQMGQEVILRCVPISNHLYFYWYRQILGQKVEFLVSFYNNEISEKSEIFDDQFSVERPDGSNFTLKIRSTKLEDSAMYFCASSATGTGKGSNQPQHFGDGTRLSIL.

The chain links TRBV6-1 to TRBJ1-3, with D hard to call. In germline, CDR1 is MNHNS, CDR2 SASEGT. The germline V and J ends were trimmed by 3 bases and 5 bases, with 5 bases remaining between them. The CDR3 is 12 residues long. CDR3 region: CASSEFRNTIYF. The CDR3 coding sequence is TGTGCCAGCAGTGAGTTCAGAAACACCATATATTTT.

The CDR3 sequence: CASREESGNTIYF. The CDR3 DNA reads TGTGCCAGCAGGGAGGAATCTGGAAACACCATATATTTT. This chain links TRBV9 with TRBJ1-3; D gene unclear. With 5 bases removed from V and 1 base from J, the gap between germline ends came to 7 bases. This CDR3 has 13 amino acids. Looked up from germline, CDR1 is SGDLS and CDR2 is YYNGEE.

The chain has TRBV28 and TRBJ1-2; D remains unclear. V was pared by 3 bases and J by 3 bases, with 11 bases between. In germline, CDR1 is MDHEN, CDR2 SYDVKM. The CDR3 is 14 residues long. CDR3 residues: CASSLLKGHYGYTF. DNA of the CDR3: TGTGCCAGCAGTTTGTTGAAGGGTCACTATGGCTACACCTTC.

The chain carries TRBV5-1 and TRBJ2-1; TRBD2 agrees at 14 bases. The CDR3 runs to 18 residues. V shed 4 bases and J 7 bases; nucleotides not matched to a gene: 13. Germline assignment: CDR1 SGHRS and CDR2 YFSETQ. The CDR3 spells CASSLKFSGTSGSNEQFF. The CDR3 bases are TGCGCCAGCAGCCTAAAGTTCTCCGGGACTAGCGGGAGTAATGAGCAGTTCTTC.

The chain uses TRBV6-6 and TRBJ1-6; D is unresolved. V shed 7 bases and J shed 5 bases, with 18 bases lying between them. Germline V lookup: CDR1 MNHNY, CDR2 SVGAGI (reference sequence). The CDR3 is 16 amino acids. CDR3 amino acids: CASIDPPGLHNSPLHF. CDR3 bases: TGTGCCAGCATAGACCCGCCGGGCCTCCATAATTCACCCCTCCACTTT.

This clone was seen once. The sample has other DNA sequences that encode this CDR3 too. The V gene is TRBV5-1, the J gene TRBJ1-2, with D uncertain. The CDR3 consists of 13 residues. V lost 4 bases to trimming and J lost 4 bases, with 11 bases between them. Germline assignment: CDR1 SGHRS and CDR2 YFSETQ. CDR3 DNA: TGCGCCAGCAGCCTCGACTCCACCTATGGCTACACCTTC. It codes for CASSLDSTYGYTF.

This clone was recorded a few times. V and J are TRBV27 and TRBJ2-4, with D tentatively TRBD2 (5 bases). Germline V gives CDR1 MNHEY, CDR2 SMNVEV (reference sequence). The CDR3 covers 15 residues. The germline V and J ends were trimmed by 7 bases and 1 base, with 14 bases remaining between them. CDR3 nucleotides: TGTGCCAGCACCGGACTGGAAGGGGCCAAAAACATTCAGTACTTC. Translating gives CASTGLEGAKNIQYF.

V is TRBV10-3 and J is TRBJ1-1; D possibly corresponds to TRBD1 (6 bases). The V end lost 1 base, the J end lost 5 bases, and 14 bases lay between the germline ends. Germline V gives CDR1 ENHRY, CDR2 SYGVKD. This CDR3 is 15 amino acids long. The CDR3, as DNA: TGTGCCATCAGTGAGTATACAGGGCAGAGAACTGAAGCTTTCTTT. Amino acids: CAISEYTGQRTEAFF.

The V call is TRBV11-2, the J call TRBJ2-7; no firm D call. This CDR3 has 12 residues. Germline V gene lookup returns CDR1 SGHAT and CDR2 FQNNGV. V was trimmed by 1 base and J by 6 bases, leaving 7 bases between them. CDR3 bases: TGTGCCAGCAGCTTAGGGGTTGGCGAGCAGTACTTC. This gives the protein CASSLGVGEQYF.

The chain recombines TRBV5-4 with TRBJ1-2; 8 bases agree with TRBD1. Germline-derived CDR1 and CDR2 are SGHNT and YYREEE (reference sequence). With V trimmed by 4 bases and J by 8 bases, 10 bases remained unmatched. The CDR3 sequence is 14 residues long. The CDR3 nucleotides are TGTGCCAGCAGCCCGGAGACAGGGGTGAGGGGCTACACCTTC. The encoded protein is CASSPETGVRGYTF.

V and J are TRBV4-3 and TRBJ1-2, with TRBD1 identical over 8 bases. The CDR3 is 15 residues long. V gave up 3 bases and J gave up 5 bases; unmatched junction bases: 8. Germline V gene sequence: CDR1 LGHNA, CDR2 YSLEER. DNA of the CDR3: TGCGCCAGCAGCCAGAGTCCCGGGACAGGATATGGCTACACCTTC. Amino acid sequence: CASSQSPGTGYGYTF.

Written as DNA, the CDR3 is TGTGCCACCGGCCCGGGCATCGGGGAGCTGTTTTTT. Translated, it gives CATGPGIGELFF. The chain combines TRBV10-3 with TRBJ2-2; no reliable D call. Deletions cut 10 bases from V and 7 bases from J, with 13 bases between. Looked up from germline, CDR1 is ENHRY and CDR2 is SYGVKD. The CDR3 totals 12 residues.

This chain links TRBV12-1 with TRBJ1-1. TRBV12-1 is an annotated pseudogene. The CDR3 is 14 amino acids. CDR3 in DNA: TGTGCCAGCAGCTTTCACGGGACTATCAAGGAAGCTTTCTTT. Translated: CASSFHGTIKEAFF.

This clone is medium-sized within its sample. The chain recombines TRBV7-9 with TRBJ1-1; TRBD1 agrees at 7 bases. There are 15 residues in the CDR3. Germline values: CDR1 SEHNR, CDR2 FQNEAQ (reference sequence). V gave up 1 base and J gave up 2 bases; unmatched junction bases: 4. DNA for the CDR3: TGTGCCAGCAGCTTAGTGGACAGGATAAACACTGAAGCTTTCTTT. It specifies CASSLVDRINTEAFF.

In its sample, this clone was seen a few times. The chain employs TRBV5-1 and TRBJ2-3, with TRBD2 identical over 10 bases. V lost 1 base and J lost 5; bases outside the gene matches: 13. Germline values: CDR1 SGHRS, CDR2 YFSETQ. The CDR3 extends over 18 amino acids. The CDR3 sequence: CASSLLWQRLAGGDTQYF. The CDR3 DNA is TGCGCCAGCAGCTTGTTGTGGCAGCGACTAGCGGGTGGAGATACGCAGTATTTT.

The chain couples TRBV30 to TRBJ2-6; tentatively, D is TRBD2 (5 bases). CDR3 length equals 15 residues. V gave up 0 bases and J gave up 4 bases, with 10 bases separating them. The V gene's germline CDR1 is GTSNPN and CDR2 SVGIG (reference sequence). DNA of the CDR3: TGTGCCTGGAGTGTACGGGGATCCGGGGCCAACGTCCTGACTTTC. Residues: CAWSVRGSGANVLTF.

CDR3 nucleotides: TGTGCCAGCAGTCTAGACTGGCAAGAGACCCAGTACTTC. Translating gives CASSLDWQETQYF. The rearrangement joins TRBV5-6 to TRBJ2-5; D not certain. CDR1 is SGHDT, CDR2 YYEEEE, per germline. This CDR3 has 13 amino acids. Trimming took off 5 bases at V and 2 bases at J, with 10 bases between the two ends.

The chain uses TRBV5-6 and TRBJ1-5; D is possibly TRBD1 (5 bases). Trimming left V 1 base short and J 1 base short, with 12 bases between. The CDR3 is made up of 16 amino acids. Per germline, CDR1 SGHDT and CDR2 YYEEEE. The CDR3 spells CASSLMGVWSNQPQHF. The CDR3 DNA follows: TGTGCCAGCAGCTTGATGGGGGTTTGGAGCAATCAGCCCCAGCATTTT.

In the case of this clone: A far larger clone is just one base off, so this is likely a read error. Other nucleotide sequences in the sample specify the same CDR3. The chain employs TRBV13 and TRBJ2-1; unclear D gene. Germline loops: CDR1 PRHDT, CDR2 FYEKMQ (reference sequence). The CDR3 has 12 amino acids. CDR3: CASSLGRDEQFF. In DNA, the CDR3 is TGTGCCAGCAGCTTAGGACGCGATGAGCAATTCTTC. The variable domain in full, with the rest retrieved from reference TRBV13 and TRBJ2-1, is AAGVIQSPRHLIKEKRETATLKCYPIPRHDTVYWYQQGPGQDPQFLISFYEKMQSDKGSIPDRFSAQQFSDYHSELNMSSLELGDSALYFCASSLGRDEQFFGPGTRLTVL.